What follows is one T cell receptor (beta chain) and its context. These data come from a study of OX40 agonist ivuxolimab in advanced cancers. Overall study: The eligibility criteria allowed prior anti-PD-1, anti-PD-L1 or anti-CTLA-4 therapy, and about 40% had some.

Germline values: CDR1 SGHDT, CDR2 YYEEEE. V dropped 4 bases and J dropped 0 bases, with 12 bases sitting between them. There are 15 residues in the CDR3. Assay: immunoSEQ multiplex PCR; the TCRdb copy retains only in-frame clones and omits some. Of 60,000 or so clones in the sample, 84% were seen once. This clonotype was sampled from an adult with an advanced solid tumor such as melanoma, head and neck, liver or kidney cancer. This material consisted of CD4+ or CD8+ T cells sorted from blood, taken in a trial of the OX40 agonist ivuxolimab. This chain joins TRBV5-6 and TRBJ2-3, with a weak D call TRBD2 (7 bases). The CDR3 DNA reads as TGTGCCAGCAGCCCGGGGGGCAGAAGCACAGATACGCAGTATTTT. As protein: CASSPGGRSTDTQYF.